A selection of T cell receptor beta chains follows, all from one sample in a study of Ad26.COV2.S vaccination and SARS-CoV-2 variants. Profiled with immunoSEQ multiplex PCR; TCRdb holds only in-frame clones, not every one. The repertoire holds around 300,000 clones, with roughly 90% as singletons. The starting material was peripheral blood, obtained in a trial of Ad26.COV2.S vaccine versus placebo. These receptors all come from a person between 18 and 60 years old who received the Ad26.COV2.S COVID-19 vaccine or a placebo. Each CDR3 is given with its conserved first and last residue.

j_gene,len,v_gene,CDR3aa
TRBJ1-5,15,TRBV19,CASNTRGVGDQPQHF
TRBJ1-3,13,TRBV30,CAWDFNSGNTIYF
TRBJ2-7,15,TRBV5-1,CASSLVPGASYEQYF
TRBJ1-6,17,TRBV10-2,CASTRMPGQRYNSPLHF
TRBJ2-6,16,TRBV7-2,CASSLGQVGGANVLTF
TRBJ2-7,11,TRBV10-2,CASSEGDLRYF
TRBJ2-6,18,TRBV5-1,CASSSIGQGNSGANVLTF
TRBJ1-1,13,TRBV10-3,CAITLDRNTEAFF
TRBJ1-2,14,TRBV5-4,CASSLRAGNYGYTF
TRBJ2-5,16,TRBV6-2/TRBV6-3,CASSLRRLAGQETQYF
TRBJ2-3,15,TRBV27,CASSQGLAGSDTQYF
TRBJ2-5,15,TRBV5-1,CASSSPGENTETQYF
TRBJ1-2,15,TRBV27,CASSLSIKGFYGYTF
TRBJ1-5,16,TRBV24-1,CATSEGKSPSNQPQHF
TRBJ2-5,16,TRBV2,CAGGVAGERYQETQYF
TRBJ1-4,14,TRBV28,CASTYTGGHEKLFF
TRBJ1-1,16,TRBV7-3,CASSLTIGQGAGKAFF
TRBJ2-7,14,TRBV10-3,CAISGARGTYEQYF
TRBJ1-5,17,TRBV6-2/TRBV6-3,CASSYERTGGSNQPQHF
TRBJ2-3,12,TRBV12-3/TRBV12-4,CASSTNPDTQYF
TRBJ2-2,16,TRBV5-1,CASSSPKGQNTGELFF
TRBJ2-3,14,TRBV5-1,CASRVSGSKDTQYF
TRBJ2-1,15,TRBV7-2,CASSPSGGAYNEQFF
TRBJ1-6,15,TRBV19,CASSRGDPRNSPLHF
TRBJ1-5,13,TRBV28,CASRRDSNQPQHF
TRBJ1-5,15,TRBV2,CASKISQLHNQPQHF
TRBJ2-3,14,TRBV5-5,CASSRGQYTDTQYF
TRBJ1-5,15,TRBV5-5,CASSPSGAPNQPQHF
TRBJ2-5,12,TRBV5-1,CASSPTMETQYF
TRBJ1-1,15,TRBV27,CASSFGSGQNTEAFF
TRBJ2-7,15,TRBV20-1,CSASYRGQGVAEQYF
TRBJ1-3,16,TRBV21-1,CASSKGNGGVGNTIYF
TRBJ2-7,13,TRBV19,CASNQGATYEQYF
TRBJ2-5,16,TRBV15,CATSAPRAGGQETQYF
TRBJ2-2,15,TRBV28,CASSPGDSDTGELFF
TRBJ1-2,15,TRBV19,CASSMGDGRNYGYTF
TRBJ1-5,15,TRBV7-2,CASSASAGVNQPQHF
TRBJ2-7,14,TRBV28,CASSLGGRTYEQYF
TRBJ1-1,18,TRBV28,CASSSLRGLSGLNTEAFF
TRBJ1-4,15,TRBV28,CASSLGRGLWEKLFF